This T cell receptor beta chain was found in a study of siplizumab effects on memory and regulatory T cells. Whole-study results and caveats: Proliferating Tregs in siplizumab cultures were never verified as suppressive. Naive T cells appeared more varied than memory cells and looked like key alloresponse contributors.

Looked up from germline, CDR1 is GTSNPN and CDR2 is SVGIG (reference sequence). Trimming pared 5 bases from V and 4 bases from J, leaving 11 bases between. The CDR3 sequence is 12 residues long. Using immunoSEQ multiplex PCR, the repertoire was profiled, and TCRdb retains in-frame clones only, with some absent. The profile shows 75,000 to 95,000 clones, approximately 90% of them singletons. A word on this clone: The antigen remains unidentified.

Sequenced input: CD4+ T cells sorted from blood. The TCR comes from a human donor in good health. The chain uses TRBV30 and TRBJ1-2; perhaps TRBD1 as D (5 bases). The CDR3 here is CAWGGGSYGYTF. CDR3 nucleotide sequence: TGTGCCTGGGGGGGTGGCAGCTATGGCTACACCTTC.